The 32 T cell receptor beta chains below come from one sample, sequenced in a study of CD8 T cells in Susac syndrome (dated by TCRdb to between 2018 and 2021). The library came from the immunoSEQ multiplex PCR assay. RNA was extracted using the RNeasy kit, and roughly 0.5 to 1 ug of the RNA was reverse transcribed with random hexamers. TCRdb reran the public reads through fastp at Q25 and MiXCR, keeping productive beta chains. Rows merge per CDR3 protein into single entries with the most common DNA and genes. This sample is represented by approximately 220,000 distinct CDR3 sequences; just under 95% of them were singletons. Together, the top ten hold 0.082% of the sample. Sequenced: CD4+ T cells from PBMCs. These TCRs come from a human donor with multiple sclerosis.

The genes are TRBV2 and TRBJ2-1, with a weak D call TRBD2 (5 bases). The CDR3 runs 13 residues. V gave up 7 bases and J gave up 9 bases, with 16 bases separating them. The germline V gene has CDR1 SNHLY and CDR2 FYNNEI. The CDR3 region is CASTGPPRGEQFF. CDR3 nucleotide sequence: TGTGCCAGCACGGGCCCCCCTCGGGGTGAGCAGTTCTTC.

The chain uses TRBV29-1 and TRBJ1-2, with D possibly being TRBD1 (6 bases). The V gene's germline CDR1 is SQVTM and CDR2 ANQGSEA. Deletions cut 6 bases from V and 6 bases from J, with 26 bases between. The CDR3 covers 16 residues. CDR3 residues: CSVGTGIADMGDGYTF. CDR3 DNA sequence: TGCAGCGTGGGTACAGGGATCGCCGATATGGGCGATGGCTACACCTTC.

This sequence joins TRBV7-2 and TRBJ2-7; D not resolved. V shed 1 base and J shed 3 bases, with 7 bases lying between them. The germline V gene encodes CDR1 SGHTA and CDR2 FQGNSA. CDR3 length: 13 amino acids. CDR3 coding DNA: TGTGCCAGCAGCTTAGGCGATTACTACGAGCAGTACGTC. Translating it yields CASSLGDYYEQYV.

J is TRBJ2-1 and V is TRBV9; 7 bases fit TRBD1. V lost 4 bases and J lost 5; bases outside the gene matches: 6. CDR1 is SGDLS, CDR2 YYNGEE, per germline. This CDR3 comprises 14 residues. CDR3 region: CASSLRQGDNEQFF. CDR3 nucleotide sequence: TGTGCCAGCAGCCTCAGACAGGGAGACAATGAGCAGTTCTTC.

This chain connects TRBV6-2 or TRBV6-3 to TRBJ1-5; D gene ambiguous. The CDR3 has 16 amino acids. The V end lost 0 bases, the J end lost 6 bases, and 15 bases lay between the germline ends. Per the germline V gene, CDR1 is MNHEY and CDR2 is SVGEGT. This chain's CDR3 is CASSYSQLGGVQPQHF. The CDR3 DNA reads TGTGCCAGCAGTTACTCCCAGTTGGGTGGAGTTCAGCCCCAGCATTTT.

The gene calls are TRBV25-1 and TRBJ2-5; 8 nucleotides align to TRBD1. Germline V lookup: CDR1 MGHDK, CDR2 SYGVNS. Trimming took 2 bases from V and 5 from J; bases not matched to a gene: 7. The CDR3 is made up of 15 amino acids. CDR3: CASSEPRTGMETQYF. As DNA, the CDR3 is TGTGCCAGCAGTGAACCTCGGACAGGGATGGAGACCCAGTACTTC.

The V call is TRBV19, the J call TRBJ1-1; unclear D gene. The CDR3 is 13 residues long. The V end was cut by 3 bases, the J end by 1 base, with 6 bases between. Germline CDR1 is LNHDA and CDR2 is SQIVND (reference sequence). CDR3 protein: CASSISRNTEAFF. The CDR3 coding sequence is TGTGCCAGTAGTATTAGCCGGAACACTGAAGCTTTCTTT.

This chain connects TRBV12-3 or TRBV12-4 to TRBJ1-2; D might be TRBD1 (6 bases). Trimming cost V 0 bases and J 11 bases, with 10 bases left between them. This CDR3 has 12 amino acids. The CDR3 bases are TGTGCCAGCAGTTTAGCGGTCACAGGGTACACCTTC. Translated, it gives CASSLAVTGYTF.

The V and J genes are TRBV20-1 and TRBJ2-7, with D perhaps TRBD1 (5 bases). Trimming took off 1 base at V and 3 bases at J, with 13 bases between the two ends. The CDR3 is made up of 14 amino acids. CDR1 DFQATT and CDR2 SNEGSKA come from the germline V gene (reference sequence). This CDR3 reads CSARVKGMNYEQYF. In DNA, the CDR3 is TGCAGTGCTAGAGTTAAGGGGATGAACTACGAGCAGTACTTC.

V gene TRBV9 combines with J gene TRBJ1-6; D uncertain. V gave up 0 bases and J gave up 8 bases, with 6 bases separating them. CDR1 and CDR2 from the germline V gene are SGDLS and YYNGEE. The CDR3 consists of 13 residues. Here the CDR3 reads CASSVDHDSPLHF. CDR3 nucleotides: TGTGCCAGCAGCGTAGATCATGATTCACCCCTCCACTTT.

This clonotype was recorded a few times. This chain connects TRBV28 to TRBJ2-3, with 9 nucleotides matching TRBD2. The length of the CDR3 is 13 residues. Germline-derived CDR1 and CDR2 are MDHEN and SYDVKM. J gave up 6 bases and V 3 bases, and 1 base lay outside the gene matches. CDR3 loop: CASSLAGGDTQYF. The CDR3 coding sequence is TGTGCCAGCAGTTTGGCGGGAGGGGATACGCAGTATTTT.

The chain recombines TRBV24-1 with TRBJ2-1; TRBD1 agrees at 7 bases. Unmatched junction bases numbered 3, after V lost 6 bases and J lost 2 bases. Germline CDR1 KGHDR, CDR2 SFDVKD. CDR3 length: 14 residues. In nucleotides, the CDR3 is TGTGCCACCAGTTCGGGACAGCCCTACAATGAGCAGTTCTTC. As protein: CATSSGQPYNEQFF.

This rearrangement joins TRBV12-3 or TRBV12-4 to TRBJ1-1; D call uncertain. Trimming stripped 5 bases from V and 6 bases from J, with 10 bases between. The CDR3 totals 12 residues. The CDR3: CASSPRSPEAFF. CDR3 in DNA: TGTGCCAGCAGTCCCAGATCACCTGAAGCTTTCTTT.

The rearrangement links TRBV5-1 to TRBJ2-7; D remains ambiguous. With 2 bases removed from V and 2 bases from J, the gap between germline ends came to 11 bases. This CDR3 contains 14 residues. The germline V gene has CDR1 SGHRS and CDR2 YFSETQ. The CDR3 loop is CASSLAPGTYEQYF. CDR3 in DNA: TGCGCCAGCAGCTTAGCCCCTGGAACCTACGAGCAGTACTTC.

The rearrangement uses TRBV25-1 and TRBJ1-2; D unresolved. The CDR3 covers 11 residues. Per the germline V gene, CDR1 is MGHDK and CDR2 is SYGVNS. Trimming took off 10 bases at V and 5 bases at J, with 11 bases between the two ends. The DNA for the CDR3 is TGTGCCATCCCACTTCCGTATGGCTACACCTTC. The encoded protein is CAIPLPYGYTF.

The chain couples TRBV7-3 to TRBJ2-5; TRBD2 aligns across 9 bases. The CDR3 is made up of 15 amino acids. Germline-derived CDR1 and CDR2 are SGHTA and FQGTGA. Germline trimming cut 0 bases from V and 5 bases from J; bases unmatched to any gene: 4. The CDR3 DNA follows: TGTGCCAGCAGCTTAACGGCGCTAGCGGGGGAGACCCAGTACTTC. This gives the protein CASSLTALAGETQYF.

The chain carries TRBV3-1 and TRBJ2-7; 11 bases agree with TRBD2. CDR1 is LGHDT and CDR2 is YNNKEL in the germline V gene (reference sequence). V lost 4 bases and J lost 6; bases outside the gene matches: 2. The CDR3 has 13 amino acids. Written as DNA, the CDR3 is TGTGCCAGCAGCCGGGGGACTAGCGGCGAGCAGTACGTC. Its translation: CASSRGTSGEQYV.

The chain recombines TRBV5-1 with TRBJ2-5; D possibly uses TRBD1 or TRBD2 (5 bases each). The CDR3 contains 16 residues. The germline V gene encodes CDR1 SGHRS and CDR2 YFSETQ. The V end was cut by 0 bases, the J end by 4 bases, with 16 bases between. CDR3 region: CASSLELAGRGETQYF. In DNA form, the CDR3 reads TGCGCCAGCAGCTTGGAGTTGGCAGGGAGAGGAGAGACCCAGTACTTC.

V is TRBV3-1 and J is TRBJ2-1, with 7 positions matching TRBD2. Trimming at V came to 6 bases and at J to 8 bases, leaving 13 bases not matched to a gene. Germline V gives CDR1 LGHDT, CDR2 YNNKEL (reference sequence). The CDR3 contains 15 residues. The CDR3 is CASRGEGDWGHEQFF. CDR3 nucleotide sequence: TGTGCCAGCAGAGGGGAGGGAGATTGGGGCCATGAGCAGTTCTTC.

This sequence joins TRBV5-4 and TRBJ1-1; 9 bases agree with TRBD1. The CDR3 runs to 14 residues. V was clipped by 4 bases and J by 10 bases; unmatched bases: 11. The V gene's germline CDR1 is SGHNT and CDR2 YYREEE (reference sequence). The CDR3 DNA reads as TGTGCCAGCAGCGTCGGGACAGGGCGGCTTGGAGCTTTCTTT. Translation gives CASSVGTGRLGAFF.

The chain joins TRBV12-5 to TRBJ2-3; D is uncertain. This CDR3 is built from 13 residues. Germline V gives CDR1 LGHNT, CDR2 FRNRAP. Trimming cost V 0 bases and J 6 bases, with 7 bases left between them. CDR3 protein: CASGLVPADTQYF. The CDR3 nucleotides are TGTGCTAGTGGTTTGGTACCGGCTGATACGCAGTATTTT.

The CDR3 DNA sequence: TGTGCCAGCAGTTTAGGACAGAGTTCACCCCTCCACTTT. Translating it yields CASSLGQSSPLHF. This chain joins TRBV12-3 or TRBV12-4 and TRBJ1-6; D may be TRBD1 (5 bases). Between the trimmed V and J ends, which lost 1 base and 9 bases, there was a span of 7 bases. The CDR3 extends over 13 amino acids.

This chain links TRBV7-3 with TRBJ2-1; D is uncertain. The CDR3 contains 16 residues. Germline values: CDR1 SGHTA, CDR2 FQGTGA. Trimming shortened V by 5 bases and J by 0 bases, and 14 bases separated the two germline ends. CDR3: CASSKSRSGSYNEQFF. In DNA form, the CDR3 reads TGTGCCAGCAGCAAATCCCGGTCTGGCTCCTACAATGAGCAGTTCTTC.

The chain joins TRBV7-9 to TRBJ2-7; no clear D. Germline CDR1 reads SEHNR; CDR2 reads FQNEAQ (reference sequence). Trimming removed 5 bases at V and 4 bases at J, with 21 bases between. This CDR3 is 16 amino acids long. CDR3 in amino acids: CASSLQGRNTPYEQYV. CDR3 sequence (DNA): TGTGCCAGCAGCCTCCAAGGACGGAACACGCCTTACGAGCAGTACGTC.

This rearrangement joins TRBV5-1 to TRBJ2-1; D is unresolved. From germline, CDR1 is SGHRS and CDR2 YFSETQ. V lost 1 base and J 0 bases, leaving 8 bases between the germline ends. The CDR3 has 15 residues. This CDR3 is CASSLIGPSYNEQFF. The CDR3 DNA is TGCGCCAGCAGCTTGATTGGCCCCTCCTACAATGAGCAGTTCTTC. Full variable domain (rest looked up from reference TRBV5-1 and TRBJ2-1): KAGVTQTPRYLIKTRGQQVTLSCSPISGHRSVSWYQQTPGQGLQFLFEYFSETQRNKGNFPGRFSGRQFSNSRSEMNVSTLELGDSALYLCASSLIGPSYNEQFFGPGTRLTVL.

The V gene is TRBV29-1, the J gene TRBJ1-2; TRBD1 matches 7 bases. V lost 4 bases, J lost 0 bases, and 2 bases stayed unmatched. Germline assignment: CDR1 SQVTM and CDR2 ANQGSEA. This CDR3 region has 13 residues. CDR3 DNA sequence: TGCAGCGTTGCCGGGACAGCTAACTATGGCTACACCTTC. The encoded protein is CSVAGTANYGYTF.

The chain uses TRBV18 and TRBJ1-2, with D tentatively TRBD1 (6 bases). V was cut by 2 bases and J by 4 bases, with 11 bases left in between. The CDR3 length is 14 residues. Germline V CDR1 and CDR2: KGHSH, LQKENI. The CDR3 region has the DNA TGTGCCAGCTCACCAGGGACCAGGGGCTATGGCTACACCTTC. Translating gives CASSPGTRGYGYTF.

CDR3 nucleotide sequence: TGTGCCAGTAGACCCGGGAATAGCAATCAGCCCCAGCATTTT. It encodes CASRPGNSNQPQHF. V usage is TRBV19 and J usage is TRBJ1-5; D remains unclear. The CDR3 sequence is 14 residues long. V shed 6 bases and J shed 0 bases, with 9 bases lying between them. Germline lookup yields CDR1 LNHDA and CDR2 SQIVND (reference sequence).

CDR3 in DNA: TGCAGTGCTACTAGGGGGAGTTCGCGGGAGCAGTTCTTC. It is translated as CSATRGSSREQFF. The J gene is TRBJ2-1, the V gene TRBV20-1, with D possibly being TRBD1 (6 bases). The CDR3 is 13 residues long. Trimming shortened V by 4 bases and J by 10 bases, and 17 bases separated the two germline ends. Germline values: CDR1 DFQATT, CDR2 SNEGSKA (reference sequence).

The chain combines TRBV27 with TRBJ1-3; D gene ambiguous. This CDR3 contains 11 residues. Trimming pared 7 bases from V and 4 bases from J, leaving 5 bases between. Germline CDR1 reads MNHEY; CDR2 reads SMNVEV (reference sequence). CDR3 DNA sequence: TGTGCCAGCATCTTCGGAAACACCATATATTTT. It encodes CASIFGNTIYF.

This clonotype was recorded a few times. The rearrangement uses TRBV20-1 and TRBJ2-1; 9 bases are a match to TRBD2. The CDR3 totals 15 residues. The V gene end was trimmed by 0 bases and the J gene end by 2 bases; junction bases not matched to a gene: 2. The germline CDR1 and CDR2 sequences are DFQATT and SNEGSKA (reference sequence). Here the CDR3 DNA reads TGCAGTGCTAGAGATTTAGCGGGGGCCTACAATGAGCAGTTCTTC. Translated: CSARDLAGAYNEQFF.

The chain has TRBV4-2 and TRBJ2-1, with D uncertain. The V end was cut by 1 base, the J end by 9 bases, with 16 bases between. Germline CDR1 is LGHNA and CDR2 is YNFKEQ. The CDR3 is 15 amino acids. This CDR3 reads CASSQVWVSTGEQFF. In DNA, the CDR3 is TGTGCCAGCAGCCAAGTCTGGGTTAGTACTGGTGAGCAGTTCTTC.